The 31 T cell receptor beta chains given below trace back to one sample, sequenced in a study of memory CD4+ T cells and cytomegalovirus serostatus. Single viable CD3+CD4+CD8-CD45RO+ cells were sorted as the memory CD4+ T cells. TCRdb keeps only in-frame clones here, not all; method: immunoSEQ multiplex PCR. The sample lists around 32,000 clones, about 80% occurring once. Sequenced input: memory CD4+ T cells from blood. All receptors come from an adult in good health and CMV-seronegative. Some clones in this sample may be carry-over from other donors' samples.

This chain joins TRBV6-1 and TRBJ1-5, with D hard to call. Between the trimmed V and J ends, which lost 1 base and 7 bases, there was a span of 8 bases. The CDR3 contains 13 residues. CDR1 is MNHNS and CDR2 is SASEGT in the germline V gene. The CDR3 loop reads CASSEGVSQPQHF. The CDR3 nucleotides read TGTGCCAGCAGTGAAGGGGTAAGCCAGCCCCAGCATTTT.

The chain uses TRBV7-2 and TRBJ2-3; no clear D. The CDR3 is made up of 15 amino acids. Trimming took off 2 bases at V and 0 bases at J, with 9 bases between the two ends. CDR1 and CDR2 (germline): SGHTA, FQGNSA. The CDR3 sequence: CASSLLGMSTDTQYF. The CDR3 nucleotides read TGTGCCAGCAGCTTATTGGGCATGAGCACAGATACGCAGTATTTT.

The DNA of the CDR3 is TGTGCCAGCAGCTTAATGGGTGAGCAGTACTTC. Translation: CASSLMGEQYF. The V gene is TRBV7-2, the J gene TRBJ2-7, with no clear D. Germline CDR1 SGHTA, CDR2 FQGNSA. Trimming cost V 2 bases and J 7 bases, with 6 bases left between them. The CDR3 sequence is 11 residues long.

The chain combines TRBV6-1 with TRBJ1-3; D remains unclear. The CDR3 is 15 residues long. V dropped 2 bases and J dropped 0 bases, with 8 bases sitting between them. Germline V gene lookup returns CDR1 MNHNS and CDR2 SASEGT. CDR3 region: CASSERVHSGNTIYF. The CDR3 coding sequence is TGTGCCAGCAGTGAAAGGGTGCACTCTGGAAACACCATATATTTT.

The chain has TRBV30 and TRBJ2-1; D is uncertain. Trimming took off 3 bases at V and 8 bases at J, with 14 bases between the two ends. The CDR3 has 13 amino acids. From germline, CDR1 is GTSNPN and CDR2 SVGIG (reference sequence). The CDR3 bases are TGTGCCTGGAGGGACCGCGCCTCCTATGAGCAGTTCTTC. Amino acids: CAWRDRASYEQFF.

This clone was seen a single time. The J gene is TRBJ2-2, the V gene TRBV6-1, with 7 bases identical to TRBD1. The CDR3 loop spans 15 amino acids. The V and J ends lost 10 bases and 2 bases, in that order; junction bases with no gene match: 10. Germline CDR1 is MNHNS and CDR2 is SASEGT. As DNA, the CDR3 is TGTGCCACCATCCTGACAGGGTTTAACACCGGGGAGCTGTTTTTT. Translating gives CATILTGFNTGELFF.

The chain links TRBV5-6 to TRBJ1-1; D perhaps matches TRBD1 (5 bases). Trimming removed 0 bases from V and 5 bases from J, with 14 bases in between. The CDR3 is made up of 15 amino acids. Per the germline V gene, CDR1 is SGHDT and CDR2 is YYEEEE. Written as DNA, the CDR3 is TGTGCCAGCAGCTTGGTTCCCGACGGGGGAACTGAAGCTTTCTTT. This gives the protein CASSLVPDGGTEAFF.

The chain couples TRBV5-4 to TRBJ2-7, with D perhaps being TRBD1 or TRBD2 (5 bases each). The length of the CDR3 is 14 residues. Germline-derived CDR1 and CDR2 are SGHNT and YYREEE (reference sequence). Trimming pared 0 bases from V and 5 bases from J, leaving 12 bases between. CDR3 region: CASSLGGGANEQYF. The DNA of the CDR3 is TGTGCCAGCAGCTTGGGTGGGGGAGCGAACGAGCAGTACTTC.

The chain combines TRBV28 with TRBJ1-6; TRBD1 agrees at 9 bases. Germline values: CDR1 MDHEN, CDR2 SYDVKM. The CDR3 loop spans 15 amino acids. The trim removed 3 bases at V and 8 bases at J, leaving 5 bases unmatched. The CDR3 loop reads CASSFRGQGYSPLHF. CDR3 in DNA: TGTGCCAGCAGTTTTCGGGGACAGGGATATTCACCCCTCCACTTT.

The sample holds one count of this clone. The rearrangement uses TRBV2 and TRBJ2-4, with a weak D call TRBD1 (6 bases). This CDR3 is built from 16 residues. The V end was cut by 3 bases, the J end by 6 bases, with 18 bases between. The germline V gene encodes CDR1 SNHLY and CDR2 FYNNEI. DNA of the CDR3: TGTGCCAGCAGTGACGACCAGGGGATTTCGGGAAACATTCAGTACTTC. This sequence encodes CASSDDQGISGNIQYF.

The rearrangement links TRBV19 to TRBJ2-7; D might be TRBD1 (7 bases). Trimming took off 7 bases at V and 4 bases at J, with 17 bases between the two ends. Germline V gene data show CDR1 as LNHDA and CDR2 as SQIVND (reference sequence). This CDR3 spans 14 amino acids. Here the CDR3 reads CASMEGAVGYEQYF. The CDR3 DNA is TGTGCCAGTATGGAGGGGGCGGTAGGATACGAGCAGTACTTC.

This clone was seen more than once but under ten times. The CDR3 region has the DNA TGTGCCTGGAGTTGGCAGGGAGGTCAGCCCCAGCATTTT. Protein sequence: CAWSWQGGQPQHF. V gene TRBV30 combines with J gene TRBJ1-5; maybe TRBD1 (5 bases). This CDR3 has 13 amino acids. Deletions cut 2 bases from V and 6 bases from J, with 11 bases between. Germline V gene lookup returns CDR1 GTSNPN and CDR2 SVGIG (reference sequence).

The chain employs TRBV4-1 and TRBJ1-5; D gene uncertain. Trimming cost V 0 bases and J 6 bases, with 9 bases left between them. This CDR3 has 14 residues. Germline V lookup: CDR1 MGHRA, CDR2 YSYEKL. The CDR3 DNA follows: TGCGCCAGCAGCCAAGATGGCCCGGGTCAGCCCCAGCATTTT. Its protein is CASSQDGPGQPQHF.

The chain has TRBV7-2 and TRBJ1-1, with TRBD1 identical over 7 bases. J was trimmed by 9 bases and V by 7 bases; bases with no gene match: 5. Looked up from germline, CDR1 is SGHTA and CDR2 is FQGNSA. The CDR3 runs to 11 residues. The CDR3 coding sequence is TGTGCCAGCACCGGACAGGATAAAGCTTTCTTT. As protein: CASTGQDKAFF.

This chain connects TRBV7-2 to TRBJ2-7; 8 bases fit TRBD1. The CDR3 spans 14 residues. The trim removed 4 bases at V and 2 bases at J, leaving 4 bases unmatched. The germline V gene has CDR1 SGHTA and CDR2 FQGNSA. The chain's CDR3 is CASSSGQGAYEQYF. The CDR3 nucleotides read TGTGCCAGCAGCTCAGGACAGGGAGCCTACGAGCAGTACTTC.

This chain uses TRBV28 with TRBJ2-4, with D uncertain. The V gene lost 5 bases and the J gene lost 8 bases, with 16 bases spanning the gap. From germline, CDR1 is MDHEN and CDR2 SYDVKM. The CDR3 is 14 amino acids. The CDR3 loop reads CASSTRPGGDIQYF. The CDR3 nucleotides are TGTGCCAGCAGTACGCGACCCGGTGGTGACATTCAGTACTTC. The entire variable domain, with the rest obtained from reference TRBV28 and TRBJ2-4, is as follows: DVKVTQSSRYLVKRTGEKVFLECVQDMDHENMFWYRQDPGLGLRLIYFSYDVKMKEKGDIPEGYSVSREKKERFSLILESASTNQTSMYLCASSTRPGGDIQYFGAGTRLSVL.

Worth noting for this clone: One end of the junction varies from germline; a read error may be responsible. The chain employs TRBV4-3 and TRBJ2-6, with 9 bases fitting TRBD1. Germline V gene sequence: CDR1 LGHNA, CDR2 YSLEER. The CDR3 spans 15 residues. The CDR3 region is CASSLHRTGVNVLTF. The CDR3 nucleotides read TGCGCCAGCAGCCTACACCGGACAGGGGTCAACGTCCTGACTTTC.

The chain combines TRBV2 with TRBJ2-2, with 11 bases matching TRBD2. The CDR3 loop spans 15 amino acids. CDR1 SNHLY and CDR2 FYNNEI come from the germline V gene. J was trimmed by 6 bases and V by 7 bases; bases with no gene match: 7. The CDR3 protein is CASTTSGVSAGELFF. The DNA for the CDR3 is TGTGCCAGCACGACTAGCGGGGTTTCGGCCGGGGAGCTGTTTTTT.

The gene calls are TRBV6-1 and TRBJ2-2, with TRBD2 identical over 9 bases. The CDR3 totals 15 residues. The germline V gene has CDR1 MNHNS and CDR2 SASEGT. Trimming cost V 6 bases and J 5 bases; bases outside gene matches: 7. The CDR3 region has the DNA TGTGCCAGCAGACCGGGACTAGCTCATACCGGGGAGCTGTTTTTT. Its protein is CASRPGLAHTGELFF.

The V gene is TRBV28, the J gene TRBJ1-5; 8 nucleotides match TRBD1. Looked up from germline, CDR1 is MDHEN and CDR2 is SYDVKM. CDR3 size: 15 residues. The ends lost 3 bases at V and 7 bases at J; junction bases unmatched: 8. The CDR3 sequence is CASSLLGDRNQPQHF. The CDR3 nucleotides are TGTGCCAGCAGTTTGCTTGGGGACAGGAACCAGCCCCAGCATTTT. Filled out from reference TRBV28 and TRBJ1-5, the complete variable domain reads DVKVTQSSRYLVKRTGEKVFLECVQDMDHENMFWYRQDPGLGLRLIYFSYDVKMKEKGDIPEGYSVSREKKERFSLILESASTNQTSMYLCASSLLGDRNQPQHFGDGTRLSIL.

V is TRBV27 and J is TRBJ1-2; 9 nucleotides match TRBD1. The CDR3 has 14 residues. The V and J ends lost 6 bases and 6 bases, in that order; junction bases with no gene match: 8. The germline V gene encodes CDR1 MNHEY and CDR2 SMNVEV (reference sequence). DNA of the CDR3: TGTGCCAGCAGGGTAGGAAGGACAGGGGATGGCTACACCTTC. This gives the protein CASRVGRTGDGYTF.

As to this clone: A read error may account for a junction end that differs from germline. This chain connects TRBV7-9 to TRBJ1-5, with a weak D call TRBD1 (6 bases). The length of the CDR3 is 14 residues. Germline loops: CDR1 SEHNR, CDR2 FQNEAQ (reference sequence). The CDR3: CVSSLGDTNQPQHF. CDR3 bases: TGTGTCAGCAGCTTAGGGGACACCAATCAGCCCCAGCATTTT. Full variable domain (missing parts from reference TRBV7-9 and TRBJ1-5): DTGVSQNPRHKITKRGQNVTFRCDPISEHNRLYWYRQTLGQGPEFLTYFQNEAQLEKSRLLSDRFSAERPKGSFSTLEIQRTEQGDSAMYLCVSSLGDTNQPQHFGDGTRLSIL.

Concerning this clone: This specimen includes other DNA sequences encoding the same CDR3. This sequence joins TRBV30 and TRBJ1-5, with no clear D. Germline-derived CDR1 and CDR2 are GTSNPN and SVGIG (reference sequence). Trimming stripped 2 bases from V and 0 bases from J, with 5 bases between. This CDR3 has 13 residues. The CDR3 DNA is TGTGCCTGGAGTCAGGATAGCAATCAGCCCCAGCATTTT. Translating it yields CAWSQDSNQPQHF.

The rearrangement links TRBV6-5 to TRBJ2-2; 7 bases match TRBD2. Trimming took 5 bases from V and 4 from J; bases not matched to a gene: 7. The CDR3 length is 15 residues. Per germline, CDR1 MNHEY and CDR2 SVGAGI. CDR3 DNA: TGTGCCAGCAGTCACACTAGCGAGAGCACCGGGGAGCTGTTTTTT. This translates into CASSHTSESTGELFF.

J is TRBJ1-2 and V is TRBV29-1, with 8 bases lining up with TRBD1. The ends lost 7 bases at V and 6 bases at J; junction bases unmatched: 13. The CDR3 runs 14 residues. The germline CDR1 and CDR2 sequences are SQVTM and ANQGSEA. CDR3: CSGAPGGATNGYTF. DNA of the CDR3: TGCAGCGGCGCCCCAGGGGGCGCGACGAATGGCTACACCTTC.

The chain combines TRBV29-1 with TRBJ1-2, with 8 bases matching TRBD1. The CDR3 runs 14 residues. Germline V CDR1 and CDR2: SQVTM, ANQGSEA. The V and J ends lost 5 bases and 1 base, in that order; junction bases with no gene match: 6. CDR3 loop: CSVSQGAVNYGYTF. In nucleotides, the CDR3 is TGCAGCGTTAGTCAGGGGGCTGTTAACTATGGCTACACCTTC.

This CDR3 is CASSLVAGDGKNIQYF. The CDR3 DNA follows: TGTGCCAGCAGCTTGGTGGCAGGGGACGGCAAAAACATTCAGTACTTC. The chain combines TRBV5-6 with TRBJ2-4; possible D gene TRBD1, 6 bases. Looked up from germline, CDR1 is SGHDT and CDR2 is YYEEEE. V lost 0 bases, J lost 3 bases, and 13 bases lay in between. This CDR3 is built from 16 residues.

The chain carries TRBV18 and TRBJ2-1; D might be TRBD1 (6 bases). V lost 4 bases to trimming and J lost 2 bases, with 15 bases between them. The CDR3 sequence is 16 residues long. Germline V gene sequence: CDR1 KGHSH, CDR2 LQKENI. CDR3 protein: CASSLRFGTTYNEQFF. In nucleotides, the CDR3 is TGTGCCAGCTCACTACGCTTCGGGACAACCTACAATGAGCAGTTCTTC. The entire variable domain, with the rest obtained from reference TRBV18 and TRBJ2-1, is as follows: NAGVMQNPRHLVRRRGQEARLRCSPMKGHSHVYWYRQLPEEGLKFMVYLQKENIIDESGMPKERFSAEFPKEGPSILRIQQVVRGDSAAYFCASSLRFGTTYNEQFFGPGTRLTVL.

The CDR3 bases are TGTGCCACCGGACAGGGGATACTACGCGAGCAGTACTTC. This gives the protein CATGQGILREQYF. The chain has TRBV28 and TRBJ2-7, with 9 bases matching TRBD1. The CDR3 sequence is 13 residues long. The J segment lost 6 bases and the V segment lost 10 bases, leaving 10 bases of the junction unmatched. Germline V gene data show CDR1 as MDHEN and CDR2 as SYDVKM.

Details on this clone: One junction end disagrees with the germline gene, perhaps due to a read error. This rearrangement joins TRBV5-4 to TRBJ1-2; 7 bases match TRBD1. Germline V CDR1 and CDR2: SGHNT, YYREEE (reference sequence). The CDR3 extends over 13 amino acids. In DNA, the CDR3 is TGTGCCAGCAGCTTGGCCGGGACAGTCACTCCCCACTTC. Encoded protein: CASSLAGTVTPHF.

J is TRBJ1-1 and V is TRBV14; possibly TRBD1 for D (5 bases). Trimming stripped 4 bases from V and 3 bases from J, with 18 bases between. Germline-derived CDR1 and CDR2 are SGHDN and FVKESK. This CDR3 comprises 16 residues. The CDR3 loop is CASSPAHRSLHTEAFF. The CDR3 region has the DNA TGTGCCAGCAGCCCGGCTCACAGGTCGTTGCACACTGAAGCTTTCTTT.